This T cell receptor (beta chain) was identified during a study of cytomegalovirus exposure and HLA in healthy donors. The PCR ran on 60 Vbeta and 13 Jbeta primers. TCRdb keeps only in-frame clones here, not all; method: immunoSEQ multiplex PCR. The sample data list about 200,000 clones. On this clone: The target antigen is unknown.

This CDR3 comprises 13 residues. Trimming removed 2 bases at V and 2 bases at J, with 4 bases between. Germline V lookup: CDR1 MNHEY, CDR2 SMNVEV (reference sequence). The study, taken as a whole, reports: According to an earlier analysis, most TCR beta V segments yielded productive rearrangements about 87% or about 30% of the time. CMV serostatus was the sole immune exposure data available. Cytomegalovirus association was assigned to over 150 TCR beta chains.

The sequenced sample consisted of PBMCs. The source is a girl between 2 and 10 years old in good health and CMV-seropositive. V is TRBV27 and J is TRBJ2-1; no clear D. CDR3 protein: CASSLNTYNEQFF. CDR3 bases: TGTGCCAGCAGTTTAAACACCTACAATGAGCAGTTCTTC.